Below, 25 T cell receptor beta chains from the same sample are listed, as sequenced in a study of CD8+ T cells in alopecia areata. Treatment meaning: oral pan-JAK inhibitor, 5-10 mg twice daily. Reverse transcription of extracted RNA yielded cDNA, which provided the sequencing template. Sequenced by immunoSEQ multiplex PCR; TCRdb stores in-frame clones only, minus some. The sample has approximately 210,000 clones, around two fifths seen once; the top ten hold roughly 2.6%. The starting material was CD4+ T cells sorted from blood, obtained at approximately week 36, from a patient treated with tofacitinib. The receptors shown here come from a human donor with alopecia areata.

This chain joins TRBV4-2 and TRBJ2-7; 8 nucleotides align to TRBD2. Trimming took 1 base from V and 6 from J; bases not matched to a gene: 8. The CDR3 runs to 15 residues. Germline V gene data show CDR1 as LGHNA and CDR2 as YNFKEQ. CDR3 in DNA: TGTGCCAGCAGCCAAGGCCCCGCGGGAGGTTCCGAGCAGTACTTC. It is translated as CASSQGPAGGSEQYF.

The genes are TRBV7-2 and TRBJ2-5, with 7 bases fitting TRBD2. This CDR3 region has 15 residues. The germline gives CDR1 SGHTA, CDR2 FQGNSA. The V segment lost 2 bases and the J segment 1 base; nucleotides outside the gene matches: 4. This CDR3 is CASSLQASGQETQYF. The CDR3 DNA reads TGTGCCAGCAGCTTACAGGCTAGCGGCCAAGAGACCCAGTACTTC.

The V call is TRBV13, the J call TRBJ2-7; TRBD1 agrees at 7 bases. This CDR3 has 18 residues. The V gene end was trimmed by 5 bases and the J gene end by 9 bases; junction bases not matched to a gene: 25. Germline-derived CDR1 and CDR2 are PRHDT and FYEKMQ (reference sequence). The CDR3 DNA reads as TGTGCCAGCAGCCCCGTCAACCAATTTCCCGGTGACAGGGCCGTGCAGTACTTC. It encodes CASSPVNQFPGDRAVQYF.

This sequence joins TRBV7-2 and TRBJ2-7; 13 bases match TRBD2. CDR3 length: 17 amino acids. V shed 7 bases, J shed 7 bases, and the junction held 16 bases outside the gene matches. The germline V gene has CDR1 SGHTA and CDR2 FQGNSA. CDR3 coding DNA: TGTGCCAGCATCCAAGCTCCGGGACTAGCGGGATATAAAGAGCAGTACTTC. Translating gives CASIQAPGLAGYKEQYF.

The chain combines TRBV7-3 with TRBJ2-2, with 7 bases lining up with TRBD2. Germline CDR1 and CDR2: SGHTA and FQGTGA. CDR3 size: 15 residues. Trimming removed 5 bases from V and 2 bases from J; junction bases left unmatched: 5. DNA for the CDR3: TGTGCCAGCAGCCTTATAGCGGGTAACACCGGGGAGCTGTTTTTT. Translating gives CASSLIAGNTGELFF.

The J gene is TRBJ2-1, the V gene TRBV2, with a possible D match to TRBD2 (5 bases). The CDR3 length is 12 residues. Trimming stripped 6 bases from V and 7 bases from J, with 10 bases between. Germline loops: CDR1 SNHLY, CDR2 FYNNEI. CDR3 DNA sequence: TGTGCCAGCAGCCGAGGGAGAAATGAGCAGTTCTTC. This codes for CASSRGRNEQFF. The complete variable domain, with remaining parts taken from reference TRBV2 and TRBJ2-1, reads EPEVTQTPSHQVTQMGQEVILRCVPISNHLYFYWYRQILGQKVEFLVSFYNNEISEKSEIFDDQFSVERPDGSNFTLKIRSTKLEDSAMYFCASSRGRNEQFFGPGTRLTVL.

This chain connects TRBV7-2 to TRBJ2-2, with a tentative D call TRBD1 (5 bases). This CDR3 has 16 residues. Germline V gene data show CDR1 as SGHTA and CDR2 as FQGNSA. Trimming stripped 4 bases from V and 4 bases from J, with 16 bases between. CDR3 amino acids: CASSSGQSPFTGELFF. The CDR3 DNA sequence: TGTGCCAGCAGCTCTGGACAAAGCCCCTTCACCGGGGAGCTGTTTTTT.

CDR3 nucleotides: TGTGCCAGCAGCTTAGCGCGGTCAGGCGAAGTGCAGTACTTC. Amino acid sequence: CASSLARSGEVQYF. The V call is TRBV7-9, the J call TRBJ2-7; D not resolved. The CDR3 spans 14 residues. CDR1 is SEHNR, CDR2 FQNEAQ, per germline (reference sequence). Trimming stripped 0 bases from V and 9 bases from J, with 15 bases between.

In its sample, this clone was seen a few times. This rearrangement joins TRBV9 to TRBJ2-6; D perhaps matches TRBD1 (5 bases). V was clipped by 0 bases and J by 4 bases, with 20 bases between them. The CDR3 loop spans 19 amino acids. The germline V gene has CDR1 SGDLS and CDR2 YYNGEE. The CDR3 nucleotides are TGTGCCAGCAGCGTAGCTGGGGCCCGGGTTTTCACCGGGGCCAACGTCCTGACTTTC. It is translated as CASSVAGARVFTGANVLTF. The full variable domain, completed using reference TRBV9 and TRBJ2-6, is DSGVTQTPKHLITATGQRVTLRCSPRSGDLSVYWYQQSLDQGLQFLIQYYNGEERAKGNILERFSAQQFPDLHSELNLSSLELGDSALYFCASSVAGARVFTGANVLTFGAGSRLTVL.

V and J are TRBV5-6 and TRBJ2-7, with TRBD1 matching 8 bases. Germline loops: CDR1 SGHDT, CDR2 YYEEEE. The CDR3 runs to 14 residues. Germline trimming cut 2 bases from V and 3 bases from J; bases unmatched to any gene: 4. CDR3 nucleotide sequence: TGTGCCAGCAGCTTAGGACAGGGACTCTACGAGCAGTACTTC. Residues: CASSLGQGLYEQYF.

This clone was counted only a few times. The V call is TRBV11-2, the J call TRBJ2-3; tentatively, D is TRBD1 (5 bases). The length of the CDR3 is 18 residues. V shed 5 bases and J shed 0 bases, with 21 bases lying between them. Germline V gives CDR1 SGHAT, CDR2 FQNNGV. The CDR3 protein is CASSPRVGARLSTDTQYF. CDR3 DNA sequence: TGTGCCAGCAGCCCGAGAGTTGGGGCGAGGCTTAGCACAGATACGCAGTATTTT.

This clone appeared a few times. V and J are TRBV29-1 and TRBJ1-1; TRBD1 is a possible D gene (6 bases). V dropped 0 bases and J dropped 9 bases, with 14 bases sitting between them. Germline V gene data show CDR1 as SQVTM and CDR2 as ANQGSEA. CDR3 size: 13 residues. CDR3: CSVEDHGGIKAFF. The CDR3 nucleotides read TGCAGCGTTGAAGATCACGGGGGCATCAAAGCTTTCTTT. The full variable domain, with the rest looked up from reference TRBV29-1 and TRBJ1-1, is SAVISQKPSRDICQRGTSLTIQCQVDSQVTMMFWYRQQPGQSLTLIATANQGSEATYESGFVIDKFPISRPNLTFSTLTVSNMSPEDSSIYLCSVEDHGGIKAFFGQGTRLTVV.

This chain links TRBV30 with TRBJ1-4, with 10 bases aligning to TRBD1. The V segment lost 0 bases and the J segment 7 bases; nucleotides outside the gene matches: 2. CDR3 size: 14 residues. Germline CDR1 GTSNPN, CDR2 SVGIG (reference sequence). The CDR3 bases are TGTGCCTGGAGTGTACGGGACAGGGGTGAAAAACTGTTTTTT. As protein: CAWSVRDRGEKLFF. Supplemented by reference TRBV30 and TRBJ1-4, the full variable domain reads SQTIHQWPATLVQPVGSPLSLECTVEGTSNPNLYWYRQAAGRGLQLLFYSVGIGQISSEVPQNLSASRPQDRQFILSSKKLLLSDSGFYLCAWSVRDRGEKLFFGSGTQLSVL.

This clone was found a few times. This chain uses TRBV7-2 with TRBJ2-7; TRBD2 agrees at 7 bases. The junction had 12 bases not matched to a gene; V was cut back by 4 bases and J by 6 bases. The CDR3 extends over 15 amino acids. CDR1 SGHTA and CDR2 FQGNSA come from the germline V gene. CDR3 amino acids: CASSSSILANGEQYF. DNA of the CDR3: TGTGCCAGCAGCTCCTCGATACTAGCGAATGGCGAGCAGTACTTC.

V and J are TRBV19 and TRBJ2-2; the match to TRBD2 covers 9 bases. V lost 1 base to trimming and J lost 4 bases; unmatched junction nucleotides: 4. Germline V gene sequence: CDR1 LNHDA, CDR2 SQIVND (reference sequence). This CDR3 is built from 16 residues. The CDR3 nucleotides are TGTGCCAGTAGTATAGCTGGCGGGAGGGCCACCGGGGAGCTGTTTTTT. This sequence encodes CASSIAGGRATGELFF.

This sequence joins TRBV2 and TRBJ2-3, with a tentative D call TRBD2 (5 bases). V was pared by 8 bases and J by 2 bases, with 8 bases between. The CDR3 contains 12 residues. Germline CDR1 is SNHLY and CDR2 is FYNNEI. The CDR3 sequence: CASEGVTDTQYF. Here the CDR3 DNA reads TGTGCCAGCGAGGGCGTCACAGATACGCAGTATTTT.

J is TRBJ2-7 and V is TRBV11-1, with D perhaps given as TRBD1 or TRBD2 (5 bases each). The germline V gene has CDR1 SGHAT and CDR2 FQDESV (reference sequence). V shed 9 bases and J shed 4 bases, with 10 bases lying between them. The CDR3 loop spans 11 amino acids. DNA of the CDR3: TGTGCCAGTGGGACCGTTTACGAGCAGTACTTC. Translation gives CASGTVYEQYF. Complete variable domain (other parts from reference TRBV11-1 and TRBJ2-7): EAEVAQSPRYKITEKSQAVAFWCDPISGHATLYWYRQILGQGPELLVQFQDESVVDDSQLPKDRFSAERLKGVDSTLKIQPAELGDSAMYLCASGTVYEQYFGPGTRLTVT.

V and J are TRBV6-1 and TRBJ2-6; tentatively, D is TRBD1 or TRBD2 (6 bases each). CDR1 is MNHNS and CDR2 is SASEGT in the germline V gene. The CDR3 sequence is 14 residues long. V was shortened by 6 bases and J by 2 bases, with 8 bases between the two germline ends. The CDR3 protein is CASREGAGANVLTF. Here the CDR3 DNA reads TGTGCCAGCAGGGAGGGGGCTGGGGCCAACGTCCTGACTTTC.

This chain connects TRBV28 to TRBJ2-6; 10 nucleotides align to TRBD1. The V gene's germline CDR1 is MDHEN and CDR2 SYDVKM. The CDR3 totals 17 residues. Unmatched junction bases numbered 5, after V lost 6 bases and J lost 0 bases. The CDR3 DNA reads TGTGCCAGCAGCCGCCGACAGGGGGCCTCTGGGGCCAACGTCCTGACTTTC. It is translated as CASSRRQGASGANVLTF.

In its sample, this clone was seen a few times. The rearrangement joins TRBV5-1 to TRBJ1-1, with D tentatively TRBD1 (5 bases). The CDR3 runs 14 residues. V was pared by 0 bases and J by 4 bases, with 10 bases between. CDR1 SGHRS and CDR2 YFSETQ come from the germline V gene. The CDR3 here is CASSLVGQGTEAFF. The CDR3 DNA sequence: TGCGCCAGCAGCTTGGTTGGCCAGGGCACTGAAGCTTTCTTT.

This clone was recorded a few times. V gene TRBV29-1 combines with J gene TRBJ2-7; D possibly corresponds to TRBD1 (5 bases). Germline V lookup: CDR1 SQVTM, CDR2 ANQGSEA. The CDR3 extends over 12 amino acids. With 6 bases removed from V and 5 bases from J, the gap between germline ends came to 14 bases. The CDR3 nucleotides read TGCAGCGTCTTCAGGGCCGGAGACGAGCAGTACTTC. Protein product: CSVFRAGDEQYF.

The V and J genes are TRBV9 and TRBJ2-1, with 13 bases aligning to TRBD2. The germline CDR1 and CDR2 sequences are SGDLS and YYNGEE. V lost 3 bases to trimming and J lost 4 bases; unmatched junction nucleotides: 10. The CDR3 sequence is 18 residues long. DNA for the CDR3: TGTGCCAGCAGCGCACACTGGACTAGCGGGAGTAGGTACAATGAGCAGTTCTTC. This sequence encodes CASSAHWTSGSRYNEQFF.

This clone was seen once. The V call is TRBV9, the J call TRBJ2-2; 7 nucleotides agree with TRBD2. The V gene's germline CDR1 is SGDLS and CDR2 YYNGEE. V shed 2 bases, J shed 4 bases, and the junction held 5 bases outside the gene matches. The CDR3 runs 15 residues. This CDR3 is CASSVSGKGTGELFF. The CDR3 nucleotides are TGTGCCAGCAGCGTGAGCGGGAAGGGCACCGGGGAGCTGTTTTTT.

This clone appeared once. The chain has TRBV10-3 and TRBJ2-5; 7 bases match TRBD1. This CDR3 spans 13 amino acids. V was clipped by 4 bases and J by 1 base; unmatched bases: 0. CDR1 is ENHRY and CDR2 is SYGVKD in the germline V gene. DNA of the CDR3: TGTGCCATCAGTGGGGACAGCCAAGAGACCCAGTACTTC. This codes for CAISGDSQETQYF.

The rearrangement links TRBV10-3 to TRBJ1-2, with D possibly matching TRBD1 (5 bases). V lost 2 bases to trimming and J lost 4 bases, with 11 bases between them. CDR3 size: 14 residues. The germline gives CDR1 ENHRY, CDR2 SYGVKD. The CDR3 spells CAISERRGSYGYTF. The CDR3 DNA sequence: TGTGCCATCAGTGAGAGGAGGGGATCCTATGGCTACACCTTC.